Listed below are T cell receptor beta chains from one sample, sequenced in a study of T-cell reconstitution after alpha-beta-depleted transplantation in children. TCRdb reprocessed the PCR reads with MiXCR, giving one entry per CDR3 protein. This sample has under 450,000 distinct CDR3 sequences, with about 14% found just once. Material: PBMCs, obtained from the stem cell graft. All receptors derive from a human donor who donated a stem cell graft to a child with Fanconi anemia. Both conserved end residues are part of each CDR3. The D gene is left open where the match is weak. Clone size is given for some rows only: seen once, a few or many times, or a class if the clone is expanded.

D	V	size	J	CDR3	DNA
-	TRBV15	-	TRBJ2-3	CATSRDQAEWQDGADTQYF	TGTGCCACCAGCAGAGATCAAGCGGAGTGGCAGGACGGCGCAGATACGCAGTATTTT
TRBD1	TRBV12-3/TRBV12-4	many	TRBJ1-6	CASSAGGGRSYNSPLHF	TGTGCCAGCAGCGCGGGAGGGGGCAGGTCCTATAATTCACCCCTCCACTTT
TRBD1	TRBV10-3	many	TRBJ1-1	CAIRGDSNTEAFF	TGTGCCATCAGGGGGGACAGTAACACTGAAGCTTTCTTT
TRBD2	TRBV9	-	TRBJ2-2	CASSVGAGDPTGELFF	TGTGCCAGCAGCGTAGGAGCGGGGGACCCCACCGGGGAGCTGTTTTTT
-	TRBV9	many	TRBJ2-1	CASSVGDNEQFF	TGTGCCAGCAGCGTGGGGGACAATGAGCAGTTCTTC
-	TRBV15	-	TRBJ2-7	CATSKGRVNYEQYF	TGTGCCACCAGCAAGGGACGTGTAAACTACGAGCAGTACTTC
TRBD2	TRBV7-3	few	TRBJ2-1	CASSPIAGDYNEQFF	TGTGCCAGCAGCCCAATAGCGGGGGACTACAATGAGCAGTTCTTC
TRBD2	TRBV10-3	many	TRBJ2-3	CAISEWRGDTDTQYF	TGTGCCATCAGTGAATGGCGGGGGGACACAGATACGCAGTATTTT
-	TRBV20-1	few	TRBJ2-5	CSARESVQETQYF	TGCAGTGCTAGAGAGTCCGTACAAGAGACCCAGTACTTC
-	TRBV2	-	TRBJ2-3	CASSGRTSTDTQYF	TGTGCCAGCAGTGGAAGGACTAGCACAGATACGCAGTATTTT
-	TRBV12-3/TRBV12-4	-	TRBJ1-2	CASSPSTAPGHGYTF	TGTGCCAGCAGTCCATCGACGGCCCCGGGGCATGGCTACACCTTC
TRBD1	TRBV5-1	many	TRBJ2-1	CASRDRVDNEQFF	TGCGCCAGCCGGGACAGGGTAGACAATGAGCAGTTCTTC
-	TRBV5-1	-	TRBJ1-1	CASSLRLLAPGKTDTEAFF	TGCGCCAGCAGCTTGCGCCTACTCGCGCCCGGGAAGACTGACACTGAAGCTTTCTTT
-	TRBV28	many	TRBJ2-5	CASSWGNWETQYF	TGTGCCAGCAGTTGGGGGAATTGGGAGACCCAGTACTTC
-	TRBV12-3/TRBV12-4	many	TRBJ1-2	CASSSLGGIRGYTF	TGTGCCAGCAGTTCTTTGGGTGGGATTAGGGGCTACACCTTC
-	TRBV27	many	TRBJ1-2	CASSIRGARNYGYTF	TGTGCCAGCAGTATAAGGGGGGCCCGGAACTATGGCTACACCTTC
-	TRBV20-1	few	TRBJ2-1	CSARGVWGNEQFF	TGCAGTGCTAGAGGTGTTTGGGGAAATGAGCAGTTCTTC
-	TRBV29-1	-	TRBJ2-2	CSVESGSTGELFF	TGCAGCGTTGAATCGGGGTCCACCGGGGAGCTGTTTTTT
TRBD2	TRBV29-1	few	TRBJ2-3	CSGLRGGVGTDTQYF	TGCAGCGGTCTGCGGGGGGGCGTAGGCACAGATACGCAGTATTTT
TRBD2	TRBV6-2/TRBV6-3	many	TRBJ2-1	CASQGLAGKVEQFF	TGTGCCAGCCAAGGTCTAGCGGGGAAGGTTGAGCAGTTCTTC
TRBD1	TRBV10-3	once	TRBJ2-2	CAISEEQGALGELFF	TGTGCCATCAGTGAGGAACAGGGGGCTCTGGGGGAGCTGTTTTTT
-	TRBV28	few	TRBJ1-3	CASSFQISFAGNTIYF	TGTGCCAGCAGTTTTCAGATTTCCTTTGCCGGAAACACCATATATTTT
TRBD2	TRBV20-1	-	TRBJ2-3	CSASSLAGGTDTQYF	TGCAGTGCTAGTAGCCTAGCGGGGGGGACAGATACGCAGTATTTT
-	TRBV29-1	many	TRBJ1-1	CSVQTAPNTEAFF	TGCAGCGTTCAAACAGCCCCCAACACTGAAGCTTTCTTT
TRBD1	TRBV3-1	-	TRBJ2-2	CASSQGGQGARAGELFF	TGTGCCAGCAGCCAAGGGGGACAGGGGGCGCGCGCCGGGGAGCTGTTTTTT
TRBD1	TRBV5-1	many	TRBJ2-2	CASSPGGSTGELFF	TGCGCCAGCAGCCCAGGGGGTTCCACCGGGGAGCTGTTTTTT
TRBD1	TRBV7-9	many	TRBJ1-4	CASSLGPGGRGELFF	TGTGCCAGCAGCTTAGGACCAGGGGGCAGAGGTGAACTGTTTTTT
-	TRBV28	few	TRBJ2-3	CASRKETDTQYF	TGTGCCAGCAGGAAAGAGACAGATACGCAGTATTTT
-	TRBV6-5	many	TRBJ1-2	CASSQNREQGTYGYTF	TGTGCCAGCAGTCAGAACCGGGAGCAGGGAACCTATGGCTACACCTTC
-	TRBV5-5	few	TRBJ1-1	CASSFLNPNTEAFF	TGTGCCAGCAGCTTTCTCAATCCGAACACTGAAGCTTTCTTT
TRBD1	TRBV2	-	TRBJ1-2	CASSPPGQGPFNYGYTF	TGTGCCAGCAGTCCTCCGGGACAGGGGCCTTTTAACTATGGCTACACCTTC
-	TRBV30	few	TRBJ1-1	CAWSVRGRKNTEAFF	TGTGCCTGGAGTGTACGAGGCAGGAAGAACACTGAAGCTTTCTTT
-	TRBV2	few	TRBJ2-2	CASGGKSGTGELFF	TGTGCCAGCGGGGGAAAGAGTGGCACCGGGGAGCTGTTTTTT
-	TRBV28	-	TRBJ2-2	CASRTVKDTGELFF	TGTGCCAGCAGGACAGTAAAGGACACCGGGGAGCTGTTTTTT
-	TRBV27	few	TRBJ2-1	CASRRGSNEQFF	TGTGCCAGCAGAAGGGGTTCGAATGAGCAGTTCTTC
-	TRBV25-1	few	TRBJ1-3	CASRVTGSGNTIYF	TGTGCCAGCCGCGTTACGGGCTCTGGAAACACCATATATTTT
-	TRBV27	many	TRBJ2-1	CASSLRHSSYNEQFF	TGTGCCAGCAGTTTAAGACATAGCTCCTACAATGAGCAGTTCTTC
-	TRBV7-6	few	TRBJ2-7	CASSLGPTFSYEQYF	TGTGCCAGCAGCTTAGGTCCTACCTTCTCCTACGAGCAGTACTTC
-	TRBV5-1	-	TRBJ1-1	CASRGLGAEYTEAFF	TGCGCCAGCCGAGGCCTAGGTGCGGAATACACTGAAGCTTTCTTT
TRBD2	TRBV4-3	-	TRBJ2-6	CASSQRGGSGANVLTF	TGCGCCAGCAGCCAAAGGGGAGGGTCTGGGGCCAACGTCCTGACTTTC
TRBD2	TRBV10-3	many	TRBJ2-1	CAIRGSGGGDYNEQFF	TGTGCCATCAGAGGTTCAGGCGGGGGGGACTACAATGAGCAGTTCTTC
-	TRBV6-5	many	TRBJ1-1	CASSQQVQRSTEAFF	TGTGCCAGCAGCCAACAGGTACAGAGATCCACTGAAGCTTTCTTT
TRBD1	TRBV30	few	TRBJ1-1	CAWGGTDTEAFF	TGTGCCTGGGGCGGGACAGACACTGAAGCTTTCTTT
TRBD1	TRBV28	-	TRBJ1-1	CASSKGTGGSGNTEAFF	TGTGCCAGCAGCAAGGGGACAGGGGGCTCCGGGAACACTGAAGCTTTCTTT